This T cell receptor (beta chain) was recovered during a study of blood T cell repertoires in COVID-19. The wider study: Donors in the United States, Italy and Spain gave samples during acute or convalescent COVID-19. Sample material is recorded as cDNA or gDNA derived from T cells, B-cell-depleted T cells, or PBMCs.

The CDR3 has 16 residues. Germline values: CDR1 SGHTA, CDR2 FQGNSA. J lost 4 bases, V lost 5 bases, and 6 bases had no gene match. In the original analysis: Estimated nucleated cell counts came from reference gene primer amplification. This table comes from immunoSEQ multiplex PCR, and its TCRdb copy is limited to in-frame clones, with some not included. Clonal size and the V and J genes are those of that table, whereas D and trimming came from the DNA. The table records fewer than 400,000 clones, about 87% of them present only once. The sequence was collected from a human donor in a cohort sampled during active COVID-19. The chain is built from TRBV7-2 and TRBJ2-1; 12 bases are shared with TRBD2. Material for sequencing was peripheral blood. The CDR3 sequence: CASSARLAGEYNEQFF. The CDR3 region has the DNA TGTGCCAGCAGCGCCAGACTAGCGGGGGAATACAATGAGCAGTTCTTC.